This TCR beta chain is from a study of blood T cell repertoires in COVID-19. Some clones are missing from TCRdb's copy, which holds only in-frame ones; the method was immunoSEQ multiplex PCR. This sample yields some 340,000 clones, of which around 83% are seen a single time; about 5.4% belongs to the top ten. Germline CDR1 and CDR2: LNHDA and SQIVND (reference sequence). V was clipped by 3 bases and J by 6 bases; unmatched bases: 1. CDR3 length: 15 residues. The chain employs TRBV19 and TRBJ1-6; 11 bases line up with TRBD1. Sequencing was performed on PBMCs or T cells enriched from blood (not recorded which). The source is a woman between 45 and 60 years old who had recovered from COVID-19. The DNA of the CDR3 is TGTGCCAGTAGTATTGGGACAGGGGGTAATTCACCCCTCCACTTT. Amino acid sequence: CASSIGTGGNSPLHF.